Here is one T cell receptor beta chain with its context. Its antigen remains unidentified. The PCR made use of 60 Vbeta and 13 Jbeta primers. Sequencing used immunoSEQ multiplex PCR; TCRdb keeps in-frame clones, though not all of them. Found here are about 200,000 clones, roughly 80% of them singletons; the top ten hold 0.35% to 0.5%. This entry comes from a study of cytomegalovirus exposure and HLA in healthy donors. In the study overall: Approximately 85 million unique TCRs from HLA-typed donors made up an early data release.

The CDR3 has 14 amino acids. Trimming left V 0 bases short and J 7 bases short, with 14 bases between. CDR1 is SGHNT, CDR2 YYREEE, per germline (reference sequence). Broader study findings: For most TCR sequences rarity was the rule, although some public TCRs occurred in many donors. Exclusion as indistinguishable affected some V segments, including TRBV6-2 and TRBV6-3.

The rearrangement joins TRBV5-4 to TRBJ2-7; tentatively, D is TRBD2 (6 bases). Source material: PBMCs. The receptor was isolated from a male donor in good health and CMV-seropositive. The CDR3 loop reads CASSLEGRSEEQYF. DNA for the CDR3: TGTGCCAGCAGCTTGGAAGGGAGGTCAGAAGAGCAGTACTTC.